The next 8 T cell receptor beta chains were all read from a single sample in a study of blood T cell repertoires in COVID-19. The data were produced by immunoSEQ multiplex PCR, yet TCRdb's version contains in-frame clones alone and is incomplete. The sample lists about 160,000 clones, approximately 80% occurring once. The sample was PBMCs or T cells enriched from blood (not recorded which). The source of these receptors is a woman aged 45 to 65 who had recovered from COVID-19.

The chain employs TRBV9 and TRBJ2-1; TRBD2 matches at 11 bases. This CDR3 spans 17 amino acids. J gave up 10 bases and V 4 bases, and 16 bases lay outside the gene matches. Looked up from germline, CDR1 is SGDLS and CDR2 is YYNGEE. CDR3 amino acids: CASSREVAGGPLGEQFF. The CDR3 DNA follows: TGTGCCAGCAGCAGAGAAGTAGCGGGAGGGCCCCTGGGCGAGCAGTTCTTC.

This chain joins TRBV6-5 and TRBJ2-7, with 7 positions matching TRBD2. V was pared by 6 bases and J by 0 bases, with 5 bases of the junction left unmatched. This CDR3 is 14 amino acids long. Per germline, CDR1 MNHEY and CDR2 SVGAGI. The CDR3 region has the DNA TGTGCCAGCAGCCGCGGCGGGAGCTCCTACGAGCAGTACTTC. Translation gives CASSRGGSSYEQYF.

J is TRBJ2-1 and V is TRBV24-1; tentative D call: TRBD2 (6 bases). This CDR3 has 14 residues. CDR1 KGHDR and CDR2 SFDVKD come from the germline V gene. The V and J ends lost 3 bases and 7 bases respectively, with 12 bases between them. The CDR3 sequence is CATSDEGLQNEQFF. CDR3 coding DNA: TGTGCCACCAGTGATGAAGGACTACAAAATGAGCAGTTCTTC.

The V gene is TRBV2, the J gene TRBJ2-5; 7 nucleotides agree with TRBD1. Germline loops: CDR1 SNHLY, CDR2 FYNNEI. V dropped 8 bases and J dropped 2; count of bases not matched to a gene: 5. The CDR3 length is 13 residues. The CDR3 DNA reads TGTGCCAGCGGGGGACAGTTACAAGAGACCCAGTACTTC. Its protein is CASGGQLQETQYF.

The V and J genes are TRBV5-1 and TRBJ2-5, with D possibly being TRBD1 (6 bases). The germline V and J ends were trimmed by 3 bases and 2 bases, with 11 bases remaining between them. Germline V lookup: CDR1 SGHRS, CDR2 YFSETQ. The CDR3 length is 14 residues. As DNA, the CDR3 is TGCGCCAGCAGCTCGACAGGCACACAAGAGACCCAGTACTTC. Protein: CASSSTGTQETQYF.

For this clone: In the same sample, other DNA sequences code for this CDR3. The chain is built from TRBV7-2 and TRBJ2-7, with D perhaps TRBD2 (5 bases). The germline V and J ends were trimmed by 1 base and 4 bases, with 8 bases remaining between them. Germline V gene data show CDR1 as SGHTA and CDR2 as FQGNSA. The CDR3 covers 13 residues. CDR3 nucleotides: TGTGCCAGCAGCTTAGTCGGCGGGTACGAGCAGTACTTC. Residues: CASSLVGGYEQYF.

This rearrangement joins TRBV2 to TRBJ2-3, with D maybe TRBD2 (6 bases). The V gene lost 4 bases and the J gene lost 0 bases, with 11 bases spanning the gap. Germline V lookup: CDR1 SNHLY, CDR2 FYNNEI. The CDR3 runs to 15 residues. The CDR3 sequence is CASSAGGISTDTQYF. The CDR3, as DNA: TGTGCCAGCAGTGCTGGCGGGATTAGCACAGATACGCAGTATTTT.

V is TRBV27 and J is TRBJ1-5, with 7 bases fitting TRBD1. This CDR3 has 15 residues. Germline CDR1 reads MNHEY; CDR2 reads SMNVEV (reference sequence). J lost 0 bases, V lost 2 bases, and 1 base had no gene match. The chain's CDR3 is CASSLGTASNQPQHF. The CDR3 nucleotides are TGTGCCAGCAGTTTAGGGACAGCTAGCAATCAGCCCCAGCATTTT.